The 23 T cell receptor beta chains below were found in one sample sequenced in a study of T-cell reconstitution after alpha-beta-depleted transplantation in children. Preparing the TCRbeta library involved the use of unique molecular identifiers. Using its own MiXCR run on the PCR reads, TCRdb lists one record per CDR3 protein. This table has roughly 200,000 distinct CDR3 sequences, just over 14% appearing once. The sequenced sample was PBMCs from the stem cell graft donor, obtained from the stem cell graft. These TCRs come from a human donor who donated a stem cell graft to a child with acute lymphoblastic leukemia.

The table lists this clonotype with a few counts. This chain joins TRBV12-3 or TRBV12-4 and TRBJ2-2; TRBD1 matches at 7 bases. V lost 5 bases, J lost 4 bases, and 10 bases stayed unmatched. The length of the CDR3 is 16 residues. Here the CDR3 reads CASSPRQGSSTGELFF. CDR3 coding DNA: TGTGCCAGCAGTCCCAGACAGGGTAGCAGCACCGGGGAGCTGTTTTTT.

This clonotype was detected ten times or more. The chain has TRBV12-3 or TRBV12-4 and TRBJ1-1, with 8 positions matching TRBD1. V shed 1 base and J 7 bases; nucleotides not matched to a gene: 5. The CDR3 has 14 residues. The CDR3 spells CASSLGDRRFEAFF. The CDR3 DNA reads TGTGCCAGCAGTTTAGGGGACAGGAGATTTGAAGCTTTCTTT.

This clonotype was found many times. This chain connects TRBV12-3 or TRBV12-4 to TRBJ2-2, with D uncertain. CDR3 size: 14 residues. The V and J ends lost 7 bases and 0 bases respectively, with 9 bases between them. The CDR3 region is CASNLHPNTGELFF. In DNA form, the CDR3 reads TGTGCCAGCAACCTGCACCCGAACACCGGGGAGCTGTTTTTT.

This clonotype has at least ten counts. The chain links TRBV19 to TRBJ2-1, with D tentatively TRBD2 (6 bases). V lost 4 bases to trimming and J lost 7 bases, with 17 bases between them. CDR1 is LNHDA and CDR2 is SQIVND in the germline V gene (reference sequence). CDR3 size: 15 residues. The CDR3 loop reads CASSTRDSGTNEQFF. DNA of the CDR3: TGTGCCAGTAGTACCCGGGACTCCGGGACGAATGAGCAGTTCTTC.

This chain connects TRBV5-1 to TRBJ2-3; TRBD2 matches at 7 bases. CDR1 SGHRS and CDR2 YFSETQ come from the germline V gene. Trimming at V came to 3 bases and at J to 2 bases, leaving 12 bases not matched to a gene. The CDR3 has 17 residues. The CDR3 loop is CASSSMPPGRLTDTQYF. As DNA, the CDR3 is TGCGCCAGCAGCTCCATGCCTCCCGGGAGGCTCACAGATACGCAGTATTTT.

The V call is TRBV20-1, the J call TRBJ2-1, with 10 bases that match TRBD2. The CDR3 runs to 17 residues. Germline CDR1 reads DFQATT; CDR2 reads SNEGSKA (reference sequence). J gave up 4 bases and V 5 bases, and 14 bases lay outside the gene matches. The CDR3 protein is CSAGSHRGLADYNEQFF. DNA of the CDR3: TGCAGTGCTGGATCACACCGAGGACTAGCGGATTACAATGAGCAGTTCTTC.

This clonotype was seen many times. This sequence joins TRBV20-1 and TRBJ2-1; no firm D call. Trimming took 3 bases from V and 0 from J, leaving 6 bases between them. The CDR3 is 13 amino acids. Germline assignment: CDR1 DFQATT and CDR2 SNEGSKA (reference sequence). This chain's CDR3 is CSARRSSYNEQFF. The DNA of the CDR3 is TGCAGTGCTAGGCGGAGCTCCTACAATGAGCAGTTCTTC.

This clonotype was seen only once. A read error may account for a junction end that differs from germline. The CDR3 coding sequence is TGCGCCAGCAGCCCCCACACCGGGGACCTGTTTTTT. Residues: CASSPHTGDLFF. This sequence joins TRBV5-1 and TRBJ2-2; D is possibly TRBD1 or TRBD2 (5 bases each). The CDR3 is 12 residues long. Germline V lookup: CDR1 SGHRS, CDR2 YFSETQ.

The chain uses TRBV7-2 and TRBJ1-4; D may be TRBD1 (6 bases). This CDR3 is built from 14 residues. CDR1 SGHTA and CDR2 FQGNSA come from the germline V gene. With 6 bases removed from V and 8 bases from J, the gap between germline ends came to 16 bases. The CDR3 DNA is TGTGCCAGCAGACCCGGGGGGCGGTTCGAAAAACTGTTTTTT. It encodes CASRPGGRFEKLFF.

This clonotype was seen many times. The rearrangement links TRBV4-2 to TRBJ2-5; 8 bases map to TRBD2. CDR1 is LGHNA, CDR2 YNFKEQ, per germline. The CDR3 contains 17 residues. Trimming took 1 base from V and 1 from J; bases not matched to a gene: 8. The CDR3 region has the DNA TGTGCCAGCAGCCAAGGAGCCAGCGGGAGCCTCCAAGAGACCCAGTACTTC. Amino acid sequence: CASSQGASGSLQETQYF.

This clonotype was seen at least ten times. This chain connects TRBV3-1 to TRBJ1-5; 9 positions match TRBD1. J gave up 0 bases and V 2 bases, and 20 bases lay outside the gene matches. The CDR3 is 22 amino acids. The germline V gene has CDR1 LGHDT and CDR2 YNNKEL (reference sequence). Written as DNA, the CDR3 is TGTGCCAGCAGCCAACCTCTGGGTGGATGGGACAGGGAGGATGATAGCAATCAGCCCCAGCATTTT. It encodes CASSQPLGGWDREDDSNQPQHF.

This clonotype has a count of ten or more. J is TRBJ2-1 and V is TRBV29-1; no clear D. The germline V and J ends were trimmed by 6 bases and 8 bases, with 8 bases remaining between them. Germline-derived CDR1 and CDR2 are SQVTM and ANQGSEA. The CDR3 has 10 residues. As DNA, the CDR3 is TGCAGCGTCATAAGGGATGAGCAGTTCTTC. It encodes CSVIRDEQFF.

This clonotype was seen at least ten times. The rearrangement uses TRBV5-1 and TRBJ1-4; tentative D call: TRBD1 (6 bases). Germline V gene lookup returns CDR1 SGHRS and CDR2 YFSETQ. This CDR3 is 14 amino acids long. The germline V and J ends were trimmed by 2 bases and 8 bases, with 13 bases remaining between them. CDR3 coding DNA: TGCGCCAGCAGCTTCCGGGGGGCAAGGGAAAAACTGTTTTTT. Residues: CASSFRGAREKLFF.

This clonotype was observed at least ten times. The rearrangement links TRBV20-1 to TRBJ1-2; 7 nucleotides agree with TRBD1. The CDR3 has 15 amino acids. The germline V gene has CDR1 DFQATT and CDR2 SNEGSKA (reference sequence). V trimming: 2 bases; J trimming: 5 bases; junction bases outside the gene matches: 11. The CDR3 loop reads CSARPGTDQGYGYTF. CDR3 nucleotides: TGCAGTGCTAGACCAGGGACAGATCAAGGTTATGGCTACACCTTC.

This clonotype occurred a few times. The chain has TRBV18 and TRBJ2-7; D remains unclear. With 3 bases removed from V and 3 bases from J, the gap between germline ends came to 12 bases. The CDR3 is 14 amino acids. Germline V gives CDR1 KGHSH, CDR2 LQKENI. As DNA, the CDR3 is TGTGCCAGCTCACCCCTTTCCCTTAACTACGAGCAGTACTTC. Protein sequence: CASSPLSLNYEQYF.

The table lists this clonotype with many counts. CDR3 loop: CASSFFPPLSTGEDQETQYF. For the CDR3, the DNA is TGTGCCAGCAGTTTTTTCCCTCCCCTCTCGACAGGGGAGGACCAAGAGACCCAGTACTTC. The chain combines TRBV27 with TRBJ2-5, with 8 nucleotides matching TRBD1. This CDR3 contains 20 residues. Looked up from germline, CDR1 is MNHEY and CDR2 is SMNVEV (reference sequence). The V and J ends lost 3 bases and 0 bases, in that order; junction bases with no gene match: 18.

This clonotype appeared a few times. The chain carries TRBV3-1 and TRBJ1-2, with D possibly being TRBD1 (5 bases). Trimming cost V 4 bases and J 7 bases, with 16 bases left between them. Germline V gene data show CDR1 as LGHDT and CDR2 as YNNKEL (reference sequence). The CDR3 has 14 amino acids. Written as DNA, the CDR3 is TGTGCCAGCAGCCTAGGGAGGCAGGGAGGTGGCTACACCTTC. Encoded protein: CASSLGRQGGGYTF. The full variable domain, rest sourced from reference TRBV3-1 and TRBJ1-2, is DTAVSQTPKYLVTQMGNDKSIKCEQNLGHDTMYWYKQDSKKFLKIMFSYNNKELIINETVPNRFSPKSPDKAHLNLHINSLELGDSAVYFCASSLGRQGGGYTFGSGTRLTVV.

V and J are TRBV7-6 and TRBJ1-1; TRBD1 aligns across 7 bases. CDR1 is SGHVS, CDR2 FNYEAQ, per germline. This CDR3 has 15 residues. The ends lost 5 bases at V and 2 bases at J; junction bases unmatched: 8. The CDR3 loop is CASSPGTEPNTEAFF. The DNA for the CDR3 is TGTGCCAGCAGCCCCGGGACAGAACCCAACACTGAAGCTTTCTTT.

The genes are TRBV7-2 and TRBJ2-2; no reliable D call. From germline, CDR1 is SGHTA and CDR2 FQGNSA. This CDR3 is built from 14 residues. The V end lost 1 base, the J end lost 1 base, and 4 bases lay between the germline ends. CDR3 residues: CASSLDLNTGELFF. In DNA form, the CDR3 reads TGTGCCAGCAGCTTAGACCTGAACACCGGGGAGCTGTTTTTT.

Remarks on this clonotype: One base away lies a much larger clone, so this may be a sequencing read error. The V gene is TRBV27, the J gene TRBJ2-7; possibly TRBD1 for D (5 bases). This CDR3 contains 11 residues. Germline V gene data show CDR1 as MNHEY and CDR2 as SMNVEV (reference sequence). The CDR3 nucleotides read TGTGCCAGCAGAGGGGCCTACGGGCAGTACTTC. This gives the protein CASRGAYGQYF.

This clonotype was seen repeatedly, ten times or more. The chain couples TRBV12-3 or TRBV12-4 to TRBJ1-4; D not resolved. Trimming cost V 7 bases and J 4 bases, with 13 bases left between them. The CDR3 is made up of 14 amino acids. CDR3 DNA sequence: TGTGCCAGCAACCCCTCTCGGGGTAATGAAAAACTGTTTTTT. It codes for CASNPSRGNEKLFF.

The chain employs TRBV3-1 and TRBJ2-3; 10 nucleotides match TRBD2. Unmatched junction bases numbered 7, after V lost 2 bases and J lost 2 bases. This CDR3 has 17 residues. CDR1 is LGHDT, CDR2 YNNKEL, per germline (reference sequence). In DNA form, the CDR3 reads TGTGCCAGCAGCCAACCTAGCGGGAGCGTCTCCACAGATACGCAGTATTTT. Translating it yields CASSQPSGSVSTDTQYF.

This clonotype was found a few times. The chain is built from TRBV29-1 and TRBJ1-4; D unresolved. V was trimmed by 5 bases and J by 7 bases, leaving 11 bases between them. CDR1 is SQVTM and CDR2 is ANQGSEA in the germline V gene. CDR3 size: 12 residues. CDR3 protein: CSVSREGEKLFF. The DNA of the CDR3 is TGCAGCGTTTCACGAGAAGGTGAAAAACTGTTTTTT.